The 9 T cell receptor beta chains in this list originate from one sample, sequenced in a study of cytomegalovirus exposure and HLA in healthy donors. The repertoire was sequenced with immunoSEQ multiplex PCR; TCRdb's copy has only in-frame clones and lacks some. The sample lists over 120,000 clones, about nine tenths seen once, with around 6% in the top ten. Sequenced: PBMCs. The receptors stem from a woman younger than 45 in good health and CMV-seropositive.

The rearrangement links TRBV28 to TRBJ2-6; the D gene is possibly TRBD1 (5 bases). The length of the CDR3 is 19 residues. V shed 6 bases and J shed 0 bases, with 21 bases lying between them. Germline V gene sequence: CDR1 MDHEN, CDR2 SYDVKM. The CDR3 is CASSDPGHTPGSGANVLTF. Here the CDR3 DNA reads TGTGCCAGCAGCGACCCCGGACACACCCCAGGCTCTGGGGCCAACGTCCTGACTTTC.

This sequence joins TRBV20-1 and TRBJ2-7; D ambiguous. V was cut by 3 bases and J by 3 bases, with 6 bases left in between. This CDR3 has 11 residues. The germline V gene encodes CDR1 DFQATT and CDR2 SNEGSKA (reference sequence). CDR3 residues: CSASPRYEQYF. The CDR3, as DNA: TGCAGTGCTAGTCCCCGCTACGAGCAGTACTTC.

The rearrangement uses TRBV19 and TRBJ2-2; 10 nucleotides match TRBD1. This CDR3 contains 13 residues. After removal of 9 bases from V and 8 bases from J, the junction contained 6 bases not matched to a gene. Germline lookup yields CDR1 LNHDA and CDR2 SQIVND (reference sequence). CDR3 amino acids: CASRDRGLGELFF. As DNA, the CDR3 is TGTGCCAGCCGAGACAGGGGGCTTGGGGAGCTGTTTTTT.

The chain couples TRBV29-1 to TRBJ2-1; 7 positions agree with TRBD1. Germline values: CDR1 SQVTM, CDR2 ANQGSEA. The CDR3 consists of 15 residues. The ends lost 4 bases at V and 4 bases at J; junction bases unmatched: 10. CDR3 protein: CSVGASGQLYNEQFF. CDR3 DNA sequence: TGCAGCGTTGGGGCGTCGGGACAGCTTTACAATGAGCAGTTCTTC.

This chain connects TRBV7-8 to TRBJ2-2; D is ambiguous. V lost 3 bases and J lost 4, with 9 bases in between. CDR3 length: 14 amino acids. Per the germline V gene, CDR1 is SGHVS and CDR2 is FQNEAQ. The CDR3 here is CASSFRRVTGELFF. The DNA of the CDR3 is TGTGCCAGCAGCTTCAGACGGGTCACCGGGGAGCTGTTTTTT.

The chain combines TRBV2 with TRBJ1-4; D may be TRBD1 (5 bases). Germline CDR1 reads SNHLY; CDR2 reads FYNNEI. V was pared by 4 bases and J by 1 base, with 13 bases between. The CDR3 length is 16 residues. CDR3 sequence reads: CASSGGGVGTNEKLFF. The CDR3 nucleotides are TGTGCCAGCAGTGGCGGAGGGGTTGGAACTAATGAAAAACTGTTTTTT.

This chain links TRBV4-2 with TRBJ1-5; D ambiguous. Germline V gene sequence: CDR1 LGHNA, CDR2 YNFKEQ. Trimming shortened V by 0 bases and J by 2 bases, and 11 bases separated the two germline ends. There are 16 residues in the CDR3. CDR3 DNA: TGTGCCAGCAGCCAAGAAACCGGGTCTGGCAATCAGCCCCAGCATTTT. Translated, it gives CASSQETGSGNQPQHF.

V gene TRBV28 combines with J gene TRBJ2-7, with 11 bases aligning to TRBD2. Per the germline V gene, CDR1 is MDHEN and CDR2 is SYDVKM. The CDR3 covers 19 residues. The junction had 15 bases not matched to a gene; V was cut back by 5 bases and J by 0 bases. DNA for the CDR3: TGTGCCAGCAGTCCACCCCCGCGGGCTAGCGGGAGGTACTCCTACGAGCAGTACTTC. This translates into CASSPPPRASGRYSYEQYF.

V and J are TRBV7-2 and TRBJ2-3, with a weak D call TRBD2 (6 bases). Germline V gene sequence: CDR1 SGHTA, CDR2 FQGNSA. Trimming shortened V by 6 bases and J by 3 bases, and 16 bases separated the two germline ends. The CDR3 sequence is 15 residues long. CDR3 residues: CASRGLAGRTDTQYF. The CDR3 DNA sequence: TGTGCCAGCAGGGGCCTCGCAGGGAGGACAGATACGCAGTATTTT.